The present T cell receptor (beta chain) was sequenced within a study of cytomegalovirus exposure and HLA in healthy donors. The PCR ran on 60 Vbeta and 13 Jbeta primers. Assay used: immunoSEQ multiplex PCR; TCRdb lists only in-frame clones, some missing. Here the sample spans 65,000 to 100,000 clones, over 75% being singletons. Concerning this clone itself: Its antigen remains unknown.

The study, taken as a whole, reports: Sequencing had likely introduced a cluster of highly shared sequence variants as an artifact.

This CDR3 has 13 amino acids. Trimming cost V 0 bases and J 15 bases, with 15 bases left between them. Germline V gene sequence: CDR1 WSHSY, CDR2 SAAADI. This sequence originates from a female donor in good health and CMV-seronegative. The material sequenced was PBMCs. The gene calls are TRBV10-2 and TRBJ2-4, with D tentatively TRBD2 (7 bases). The CDR3 sequence is CASSESGGRNRYF. CDR3 in DNA: TGCGCCAGCAGTGAGTCCGGGGGGCGGAATCGGTACTTC.